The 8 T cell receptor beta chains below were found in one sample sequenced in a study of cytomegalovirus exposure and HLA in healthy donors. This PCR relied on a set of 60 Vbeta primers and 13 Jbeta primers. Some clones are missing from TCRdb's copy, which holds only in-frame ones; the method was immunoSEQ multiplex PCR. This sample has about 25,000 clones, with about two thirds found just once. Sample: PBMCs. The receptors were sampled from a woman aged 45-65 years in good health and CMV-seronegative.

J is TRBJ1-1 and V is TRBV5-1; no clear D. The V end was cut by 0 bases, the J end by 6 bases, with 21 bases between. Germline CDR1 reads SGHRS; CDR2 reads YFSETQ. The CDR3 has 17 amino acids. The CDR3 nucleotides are TGCGCCAGCAGCTTGGAAGGTTTCTCGGGTGGTGACCCTGAAGCTTTCTTT. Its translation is CASSLEGFSGGDPEAFF. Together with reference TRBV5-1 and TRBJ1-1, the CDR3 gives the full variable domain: KAGVTQTPRYLIKTRGQQVTLSCSPISGHRSVSWYQQTPGQGLQFLFEYFSETQRNKGNFPGRFSGRQFSNSRSEMNVSTLELGDSALYLCASSLEGFSGGDPEAFFGQGTRLTVV.

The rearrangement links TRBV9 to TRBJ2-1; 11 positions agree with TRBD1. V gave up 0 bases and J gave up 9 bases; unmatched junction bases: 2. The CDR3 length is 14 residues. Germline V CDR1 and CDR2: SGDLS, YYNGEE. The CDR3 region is CASSVDGTGGEQFF. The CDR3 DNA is TGTGCCAGCAGCGTAGACGGGACAGGGGGTGAGCAGTTCTTC.

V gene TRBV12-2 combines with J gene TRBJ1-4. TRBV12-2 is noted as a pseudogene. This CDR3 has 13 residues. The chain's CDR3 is CAPRGEADEKLFF. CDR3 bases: TGTGCACCTAGAGGGGAGGCCGACGAAAAACTGTTTTTT.

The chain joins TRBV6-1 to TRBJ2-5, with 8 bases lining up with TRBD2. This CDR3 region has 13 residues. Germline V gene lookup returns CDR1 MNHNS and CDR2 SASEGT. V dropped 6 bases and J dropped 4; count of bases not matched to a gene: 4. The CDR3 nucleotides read TGTGCCAGCAGGGAGCTAGCGGGAGAGACCCAGTACTTC. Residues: CASRELAGETQYF.

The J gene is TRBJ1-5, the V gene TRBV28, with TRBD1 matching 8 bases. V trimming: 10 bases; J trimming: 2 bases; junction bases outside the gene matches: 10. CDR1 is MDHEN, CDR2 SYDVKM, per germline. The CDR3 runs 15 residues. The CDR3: CATKPGGRGNQPQHF. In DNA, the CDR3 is TGTGCCACGAAACCAGGGGGCCGTGGCAATCAGCCCCAGCATTTT.

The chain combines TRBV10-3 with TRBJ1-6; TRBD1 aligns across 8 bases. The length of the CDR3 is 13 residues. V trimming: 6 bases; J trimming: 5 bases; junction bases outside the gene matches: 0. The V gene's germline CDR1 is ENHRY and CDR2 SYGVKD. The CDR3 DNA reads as TGTGCCATCAGGGACAGGGATAATTCACCCCTCCACTTT. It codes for CAIRDRDNSPLHF.

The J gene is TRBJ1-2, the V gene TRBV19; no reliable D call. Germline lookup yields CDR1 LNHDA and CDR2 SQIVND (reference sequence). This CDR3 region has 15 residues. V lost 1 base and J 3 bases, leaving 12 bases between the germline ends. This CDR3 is CASSIAPDNYYGYTF. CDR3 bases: TGTGCCAGTAGTATAGCCCCAGACAACTACTATGGCTACACCTTC.

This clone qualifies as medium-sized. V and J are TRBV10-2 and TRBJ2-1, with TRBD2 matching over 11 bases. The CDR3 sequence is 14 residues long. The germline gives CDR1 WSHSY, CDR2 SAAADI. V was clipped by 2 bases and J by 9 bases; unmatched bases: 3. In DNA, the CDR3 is TGCGCCAGCAGTGAGGCTAGCGGGAGGTTTGAGCAGTTCTTC. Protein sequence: CASSEASGRFEQFF.